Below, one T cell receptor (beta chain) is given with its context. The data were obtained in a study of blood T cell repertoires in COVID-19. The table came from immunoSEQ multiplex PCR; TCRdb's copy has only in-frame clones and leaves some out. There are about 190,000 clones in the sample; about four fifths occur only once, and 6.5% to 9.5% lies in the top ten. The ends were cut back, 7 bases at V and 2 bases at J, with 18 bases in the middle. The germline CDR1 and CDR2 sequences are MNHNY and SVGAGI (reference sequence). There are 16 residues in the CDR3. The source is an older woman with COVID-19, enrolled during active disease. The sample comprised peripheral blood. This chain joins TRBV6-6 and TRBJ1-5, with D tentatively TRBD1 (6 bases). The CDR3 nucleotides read TGTGCCAGCAAGAGGGCAGGGGCGGAGGGCAATCAGCCCCAGCATTTT. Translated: CASKRAGAEGNQPQHF.